This T cell receptor beta chain came from a study of beta chain features in type 1 diabetes. Findings and limits, study-wide: When Type 1 diabetes patients were examined, their TCRB CDR3s proved moderately but significantly shorter in all four CD4+ subsets. Over-representation of high TCR-expressing cells was a possible consequence of cDNA sequencing.

The CDR3 covers 17 residues. CDR1 and CDR2 from the germline V gene are SGHNT and YENEEA. V was trimmed by 0 bases and J by 3 bases, leaving 16 bases between them. On this clone itself: The antigen remains unidentified.

The investigators reverse transcribed all of the isolated RNA, so they sequenced expressed TCRB transcripts. Naive, central memory and regulatory T cell samples averaged about 3.3 million immunoSEQ reads each. Clones were read by immunoSEQ multiplex PCR, and TCRdb kept only the in-frame ones, dropping some. Here the sample spans about 70,000 clones, approximately 50% being singletons. Purities over 98% were achieved in all sorted populations. The V and J genes are TRBV11-3 and TRBJ2-3; tentatively, D is TRBD2 (7 bases). The receptor's source is a man younger than 40 with type 1 diabetes. The sequenced sample consisted of central memory CD4+ T cells from blood. The CDR3 sequence: CASSLDPGRGGTDTQYF. In DNA, the CDR3 is TGTGCCAGCAGCTTAGATCCTGGCAGGGGAGGGACAGATACGCAGTATTTT.